This TCR beta chain was found in a study of blood T cell repertoires in COVID-19. CDR3 length equals 15 residues. From germline, CDR1 is LGHNA and CDR2 YNFKEQ. J was trimmed by 0 bases and V by 3 bases; bases with no gene match: 4. This table comes from immunoSEQ multiplex PCR, and its TCRdb copy is limited to in-frame clones, with some not included. The sample contains 200,000 to 300,000 clones, around 88% of which appear only once. Sequenced input: PBMCs or T cells enriched from blood (not recorded which). The source of this sequence is a woman aged 40-49 years with acute COVID-19. This chain joins TRBV4-2 and TRBJ2-7; 8 nucleotides line up with TRBD2. DNA for the CDR3: TGTGCCAGCAGCCAGGCCGGGACTAGCTCCTACGAGCAGTACTTC. Protein sequence: CASSQAGTSSYEQYF.